What follows describes a single T cell receptor beta chain. The antigen remains unidentified. Cells designated naive CD8 were CD45RO-negative and were positively selected for CCR7, with terminally differentiated effector memory CD45RA+ cells excluded. Adult donors, all healthy and HIV-negative, had no recent acute infections or vaccinations. The CDR3 extends over 16 amino acids. The V gene's germline CDR1 is MDHEN and CDR2 SYDVKM. V lost 2 bases and J lost 6, with 17 bases in between. The sample is drawn from a study of shared clonotypes between healthy human individuals. Findings of the study overall: Generation of non-shared clonotypes was less probable than generation of clonotypes shared by all four donors. The naive CD4 repertoires of a handful of donors were compared, and roughly 5.1% of clonotypes were shared.

The authors distributed each subset's genomic DNA evenly over several immunoSEQ plates. The method was immunoSEQ multiplex PCR; TCRdb's version includes in-frame clones alone and lacks a portion of them. The sample records about 2.2 million clones, 85% to 95% being singletons. The TCR comes from a man aged 18 to 29 in good health. Some clones in this sample may be carry-over from other donors' samples. The sequencing input was naive CD8+ T cells from PBMCs. The V call is TRBV28, the J call TRBJ2-1; tentative D call: TRBD2 (6 bases). The CDR3 nucleotides read TGTGCCAGCAGTTTAGGCGCGGAGGGGAGGAGCAATGAGCAGTTCTTC. This encodes CASSLGAEGRSNEQFF.